This TCR beta chain was sequenced during a study of type 1 and type 2 diabetes patients. Study information: The cohort mixed type 1 diabetes, type 2 diabetes and nondiabetic donors. Magnetic bead positive selection isolated CD4+ or CD8+ T cells from PBMCs. Broader study findings: Some expanded clones seen only in T1D might occur in additional T2D or control samples. Type 2 diabetes and control V and J usage correlated highly, around 0.97.

This clonotype was found a few times. Its matching antigen is unknown. PCR was run on genomic DNA. Multiplex PCR with 30 forward and 13 reverse primers amplified the TCR beta CDR3. Each CDR3 protein gets one entry after TCRdb re-called the multiplex PCR reads with MiXCR. This sample has about 290,000 distinct CDR3 sequences, with 45% to 60% found just once. The TCR was taken from a man aged 18 to 29 with type 2 diabetes. The source material was peripheral blood mononuclear cells (PBMCs).

The CDR3 reads CATRDRINQPQHF. The CDR3 region has the DNA TGTGCCACCCGGGACAGGATCAATCAGCCCCAGCATTTT. The chain is built from TRBV19 and TRBJ1-5; 8 positions agree with TRBD1. CDR3 length equals 13 residues. CDR1 and CDR2 (germline): LNHDA, SQIVND (reference sequence). J was trimmed by 3 bases and V by 10 bases; bases with no gene match: 5.